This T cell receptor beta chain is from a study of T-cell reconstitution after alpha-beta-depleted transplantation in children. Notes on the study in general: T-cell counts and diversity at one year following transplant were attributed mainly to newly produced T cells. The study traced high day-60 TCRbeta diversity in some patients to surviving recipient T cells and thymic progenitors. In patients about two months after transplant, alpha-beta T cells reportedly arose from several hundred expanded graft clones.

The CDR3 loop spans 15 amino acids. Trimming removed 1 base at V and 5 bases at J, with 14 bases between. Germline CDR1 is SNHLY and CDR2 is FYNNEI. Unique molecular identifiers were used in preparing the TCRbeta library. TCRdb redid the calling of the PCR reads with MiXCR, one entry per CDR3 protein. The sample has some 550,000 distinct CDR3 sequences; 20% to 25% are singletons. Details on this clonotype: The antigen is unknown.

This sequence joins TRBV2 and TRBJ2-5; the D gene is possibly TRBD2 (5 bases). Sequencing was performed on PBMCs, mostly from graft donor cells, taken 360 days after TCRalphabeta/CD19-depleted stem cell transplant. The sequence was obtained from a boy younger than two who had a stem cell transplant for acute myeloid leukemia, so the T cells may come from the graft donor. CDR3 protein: CASSEELRESETQYF. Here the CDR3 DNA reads TGTGCCAGCAGTGAAGAGTTAAGGGAGTCTGAGACCCAGTACTTC. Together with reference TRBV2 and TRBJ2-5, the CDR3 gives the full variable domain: EPEVTQTPSHQVTQMGQEVILRCVPISNHLYFYWYRQILGQKVEFLVSFYNNEISEKSEIFDDQFSVERPDGSNFTLKIRSTKLEDSAMYFCASSEELRESETQYFGPGTRLLVL.